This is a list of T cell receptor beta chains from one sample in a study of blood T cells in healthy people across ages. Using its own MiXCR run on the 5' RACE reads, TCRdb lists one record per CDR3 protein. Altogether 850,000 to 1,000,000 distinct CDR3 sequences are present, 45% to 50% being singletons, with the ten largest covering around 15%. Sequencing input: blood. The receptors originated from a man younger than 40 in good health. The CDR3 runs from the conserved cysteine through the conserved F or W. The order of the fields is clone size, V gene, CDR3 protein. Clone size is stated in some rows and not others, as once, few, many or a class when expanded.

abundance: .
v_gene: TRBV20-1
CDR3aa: CSAARDRLRNTEAFF

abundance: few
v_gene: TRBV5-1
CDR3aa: CASTLINGGPYNEQFF

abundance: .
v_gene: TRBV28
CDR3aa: CATQGGQGHGQYF

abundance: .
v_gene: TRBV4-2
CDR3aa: CASSHDTSGGTLNEQFF

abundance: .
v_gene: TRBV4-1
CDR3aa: CASSRGRDRVSREQYF

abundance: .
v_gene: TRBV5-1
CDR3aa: CASSLGGYGMDGYTF

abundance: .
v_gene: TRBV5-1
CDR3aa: CASSLSPDRLHEQYF

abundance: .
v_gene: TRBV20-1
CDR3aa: CSAKRTSADEKLFF

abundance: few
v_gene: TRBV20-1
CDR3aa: CSASRADYGYTF

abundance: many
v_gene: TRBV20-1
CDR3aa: CSAMGLAGRNEQFF

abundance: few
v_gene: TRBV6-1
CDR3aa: CASSVGGELGQFF

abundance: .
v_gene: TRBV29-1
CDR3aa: CSVVPGRAGSETQYF

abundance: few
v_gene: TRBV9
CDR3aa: CASSVESGSYEQYF

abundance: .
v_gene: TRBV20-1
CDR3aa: CSAPGLHSGANVLTF

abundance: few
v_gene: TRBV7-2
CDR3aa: CASSRTRAQHNEQFF

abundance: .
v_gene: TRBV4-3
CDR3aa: CASSRGRSGDNSPLHF

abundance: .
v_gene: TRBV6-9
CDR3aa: CASSLSTGTSGANVLTF

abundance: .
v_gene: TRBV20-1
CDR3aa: CSARRAGDMTDTQYF

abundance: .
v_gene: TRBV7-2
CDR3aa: CASSLSPSGVADTQYF

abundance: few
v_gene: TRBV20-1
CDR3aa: CSARRAIGHGYEQYF

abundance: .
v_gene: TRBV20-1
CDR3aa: CSARPAAETQYF

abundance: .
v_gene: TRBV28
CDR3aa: CASSQGQGGRSYTEAFF

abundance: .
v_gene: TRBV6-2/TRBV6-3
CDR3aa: CASSVAVTGELFF

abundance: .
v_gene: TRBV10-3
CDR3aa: CAISTRTGVIDNEQFF

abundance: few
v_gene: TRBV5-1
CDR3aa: CASSALAGANEQFF

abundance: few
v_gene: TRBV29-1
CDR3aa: CSVEDMGQGGTDTQYF

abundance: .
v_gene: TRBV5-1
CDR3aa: CASSLEGPTRYF

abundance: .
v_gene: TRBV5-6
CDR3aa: CASSRGQDNQPQHF

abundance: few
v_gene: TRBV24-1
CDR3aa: CATSDLDRDSPRETQYF

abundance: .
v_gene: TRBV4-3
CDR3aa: CASSQDGGQFTDTQYF

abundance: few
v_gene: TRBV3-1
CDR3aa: CASSQDVGGFYTF

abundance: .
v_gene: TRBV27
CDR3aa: CASSLSAGTAYEQYF

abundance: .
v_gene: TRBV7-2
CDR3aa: CASSQQTFYEQYF

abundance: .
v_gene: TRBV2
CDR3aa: CASSENIQYF

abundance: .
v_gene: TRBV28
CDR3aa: CASSFLLGQGKNEQYF

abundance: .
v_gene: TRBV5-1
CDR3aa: CASSPASGGGTEAFF

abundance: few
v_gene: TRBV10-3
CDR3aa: CAISVRQGASTDTQYF

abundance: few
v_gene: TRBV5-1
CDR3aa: CASSFGGLRNEQFF

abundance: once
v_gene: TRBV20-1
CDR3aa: CSAPPGGKPYEQYF

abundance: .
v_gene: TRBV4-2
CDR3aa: CASSFTYGLAGRKQETQYF

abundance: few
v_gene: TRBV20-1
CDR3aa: CSATDSDRHGYTF

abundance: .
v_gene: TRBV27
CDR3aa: CASSLSRGLRSYEQYF

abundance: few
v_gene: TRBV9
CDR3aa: CASSVDWQGIQETQYF

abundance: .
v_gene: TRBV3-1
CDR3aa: CASSQDWVTATFFHF

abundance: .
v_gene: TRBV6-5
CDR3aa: CASSKLTGSGANVLTF

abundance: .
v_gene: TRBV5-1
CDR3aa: CASSSGQATLTDTQYF

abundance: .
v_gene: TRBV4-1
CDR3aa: CASSQEPSPDSPLHF

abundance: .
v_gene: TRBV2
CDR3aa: CASPPLQGQENIQYF

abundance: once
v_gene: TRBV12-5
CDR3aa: CASGGGAGSWETQYF

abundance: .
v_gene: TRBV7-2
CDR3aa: CASSLFSGANVLTF

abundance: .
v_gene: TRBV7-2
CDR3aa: CASSTSGGLTYNEQFF

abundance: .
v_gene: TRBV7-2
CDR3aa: CASSLGGTGSFNEQYF

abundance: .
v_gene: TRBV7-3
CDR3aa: CASSLGRVEQDTQYF

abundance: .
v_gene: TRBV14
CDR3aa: CAGSRGGYGYTF

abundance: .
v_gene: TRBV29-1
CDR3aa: CSVEEASLTEAFF

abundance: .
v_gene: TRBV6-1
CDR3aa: CASRTPGTGSNEQFF

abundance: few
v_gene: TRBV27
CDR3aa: CASSFAPGQPQHF

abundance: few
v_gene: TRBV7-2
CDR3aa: CASSRASYQETQYF

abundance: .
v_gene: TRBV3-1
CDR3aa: CASSPWGKAQYF